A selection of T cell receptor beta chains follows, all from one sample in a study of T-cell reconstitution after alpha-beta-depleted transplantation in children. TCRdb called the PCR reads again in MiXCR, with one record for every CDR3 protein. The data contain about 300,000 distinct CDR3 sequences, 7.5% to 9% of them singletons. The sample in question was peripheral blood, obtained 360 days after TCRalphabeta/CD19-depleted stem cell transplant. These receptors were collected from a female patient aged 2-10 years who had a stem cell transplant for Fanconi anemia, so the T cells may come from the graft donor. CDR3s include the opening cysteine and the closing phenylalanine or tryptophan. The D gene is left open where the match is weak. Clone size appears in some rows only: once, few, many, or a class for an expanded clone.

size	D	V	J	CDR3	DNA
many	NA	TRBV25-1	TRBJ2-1	CASSEERPRDEQFF	TGTGCCAGCAGTGAAGAACGGCCAAGGGATGAGCAGTTCTTC
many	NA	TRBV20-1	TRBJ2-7	CSAGDSWTTKARQYF	TGCAGTGCCGGGGACAGTTGGACTACAAAAGCTCGGCAGTACTTC
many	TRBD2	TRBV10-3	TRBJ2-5	CAISGGTSTLETQYF	TGTGCCATCAGTGGGGGGACTAGCACCTTAGAGACCCAGTACTTC
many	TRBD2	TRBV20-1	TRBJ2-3	CSAREPPPGGIFTDTQYF	TGCAGTGCTAGAGAGCCACCCCCCGGGGGGATTTTCACAGATACGCAGTATTTT
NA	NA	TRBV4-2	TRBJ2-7	CASSQGEREGHEQYF	TGTGCCAGCAGCCAAGGCGAAAGGGAAGGACACGAGCAGTACTTC
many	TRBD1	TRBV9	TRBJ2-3	CASSAGQGTDTQYF	TGTGCCAGCAGCGCAGGACAGGGCACAGATACGCAGTATTTT
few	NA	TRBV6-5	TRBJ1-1	CASSWVGTEAFF	TGTGCCAGCAGTTGGGTGGGCACTGAAGCTTTCTTT
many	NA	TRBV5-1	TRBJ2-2	CASSLGLSGELFF	TGCGCCAGCAGCTTGGGCCTGAGCGGGGAGCTGTTTTTT
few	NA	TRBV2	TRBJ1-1	CASTQGGLPNTEAFF	TGTGCCAGCACCCAAGGTGGGCTTCCAAACACTGAAGCTTTCTTT
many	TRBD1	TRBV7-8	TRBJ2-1	CASSRKWTGGPYNEQFF	TGTGCCAGCAGCCGAAAGTGGACAGGGGGCCCTTACAATGAGCAGTTCTTC
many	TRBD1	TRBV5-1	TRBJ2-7	CASSPDWDSTSYEQYF	TGCGCCAGCAGCCCAGACTGGGACAGCACCTCCTACGAGCAGTACTTC
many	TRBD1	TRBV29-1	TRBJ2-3	CSVDRGDTQYF	TGCAGCGTGGACAGGGGGGATACGCAGTATTTT
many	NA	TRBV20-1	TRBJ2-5	CSARLLETQYF	TGCAGTGCTAGACTGCTGGAGACCCAGTACTTC
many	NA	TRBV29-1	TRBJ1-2	CSAFPGIHGYTF	TGCAGCGCCTTTCCAGGGATCCATGGCTACACCTTC
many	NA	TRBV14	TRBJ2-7	CASSPLDGLHEQYF	TGTGCCAGCAGCCCCCTGGATGGGTTGCACGAGCAGTACTTC
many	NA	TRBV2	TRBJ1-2	CASKSSANYGYTF	TGTGCCAGCAAATCGTCGGCCAACTATGGCTACACCTTC
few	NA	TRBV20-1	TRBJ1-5	CSGTDYSNQPQHF	TGCAGTGGCACGGATTATAGCAATCAGCCCCAGCATTTT
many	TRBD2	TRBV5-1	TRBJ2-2	CASSSKSGLAANTGELFF	TGCGCCAGCAGCTCCAAATCAGGACTAGCGGCGAACACCGGGGAGCTGTTTTTT
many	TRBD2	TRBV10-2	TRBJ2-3	CASSESAINSGGSDTQYF	TGCGCCAGCAGTGAGTCCGCGATCAATAGCGGGGGGTCAGATACGCAGTATTTT
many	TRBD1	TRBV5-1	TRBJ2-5	CASSLALRGLETQYF	TGCGCCAGCAGCTTGGCCCTGAGGGGGCTAGAGACCCAGTACTTC
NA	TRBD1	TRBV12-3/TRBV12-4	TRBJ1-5	CASRLTGGNQPQHF	TGTGCCAGCAGATTAACAGGGGGGAATCAGCCCCAGCATTTT
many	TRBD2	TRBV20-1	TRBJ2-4	CSARLAGKNIQYF	TGCAGTGCAAGACTAGCGGGTAAAAACATTCAGTACTTC
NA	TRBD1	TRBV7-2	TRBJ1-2	CASSWTGPQRGYTF	TGTGCCAGCAGCTGGACAGGGCCGCAGCGTGGCTACACCTTC
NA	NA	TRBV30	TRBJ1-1	CAWKEGAFF	TGTGCCTGGAAGGAGGGCGCTTTCTTT
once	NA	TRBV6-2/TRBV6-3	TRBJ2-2	CASNRDIGELFF	TGTGCCAGCAACAGAGATATCGGGGAGCTGTTTTTT
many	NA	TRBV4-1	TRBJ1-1	CASRSPGPRDTEAFF	TGCGCCAGCAGGTCCCCGGGACCGAGGGACACTGAAGCTTTCTTT
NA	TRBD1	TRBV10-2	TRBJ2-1	CASSEWDRETYNEQFF	TGCGCCAGCAGTGAGTGGGACAGGGAGACCTACAATGAGCAGTTCTTC
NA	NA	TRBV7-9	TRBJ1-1	CASRPWGAYTEAFF	TGTGCCAGCCGCCCTTGGGGGGCCTACACTGAAGCTTTCTTT
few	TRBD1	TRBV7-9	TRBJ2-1	CASSLSKGASEQFF	TGTGCCAGCAGCTTAAGCAAGGGGGCAAGTGAGCAGTTCTTC
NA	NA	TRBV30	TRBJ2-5	CAWSVGRPQQETQYF	TGTGCCTGGAGCGTGGGGCGGCCGCAACAAGAGACCCAGTACTTC
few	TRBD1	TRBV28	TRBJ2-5	CASSLPGQGETQYF	TGTGCCAGCAGTTTACCCGGACAGGGAGAGACCCAGTACTTC
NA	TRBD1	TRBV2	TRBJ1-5	CASSDDRGSQPQHF	TGTGCCAGCAGTGATGACAGGGGATCTCAGCCCCAGCATTTT
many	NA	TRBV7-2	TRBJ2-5	CASRPTGRLQETQYF	TGTGCCAGCAGGCCTACGGGACGGCTCCAAGAGACCCAGTACTTC
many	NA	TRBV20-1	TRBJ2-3	CSASPRTTPGTDTQYF	TGCAGTGCTAGTCCACGGACGACTCCCGGCACAGATACGCAGTATTTT
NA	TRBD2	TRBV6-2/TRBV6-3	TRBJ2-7	CASSPLAAPSYEQYF	TGTGCCAGCAGTCCTCTAGCGGCCCCTTCCTACGAGCAGTACTTC
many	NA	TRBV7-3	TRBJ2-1	CASSLLDSGEQFF	TGTGCCAGCAGCTTACTAGATTCCGGTGAGCAGTTCTTC
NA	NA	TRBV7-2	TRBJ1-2	CASSLAGRAAYGYTF	TGTGCCAGCAGCTTAGCGGGCAGGGCTGCCTATGGCTACACCTTC
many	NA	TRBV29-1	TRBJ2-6	CSVSPRSGANVLTF	TGCAGCGTGAGCCCCCGCTCTGGGGCCAACGTCCTGACTTTC
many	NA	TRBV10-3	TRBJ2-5	CAISDGGGQETQYF	TGTGCCATCAGTGATGGAGGGGGCCAGGAGACCCAGTACTTC
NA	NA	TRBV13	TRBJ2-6	CASSSGESGANVLTF	TGTGCCAGCAGCTCAGGGGAGTCTGGGGCCAACGTCCTGACTTTC
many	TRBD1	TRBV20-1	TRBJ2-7	CSAREGTAYTYEQYF	TGCAGTGCTAGAGAGGGGACAGCCTATACCTACGAGCAGTACTTC
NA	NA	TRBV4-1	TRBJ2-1	CASSQALTGHYNEQFF	TGCGCCAGCAGCCAAGCCCTGACGGGACACTACAATGAGCAGTTCTTC
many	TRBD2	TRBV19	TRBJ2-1	CASSIEAGVAEQFF	TGTGCCAGTAGTATAGAAGCGGGAGTTGCTGAGCAGTTCTTC